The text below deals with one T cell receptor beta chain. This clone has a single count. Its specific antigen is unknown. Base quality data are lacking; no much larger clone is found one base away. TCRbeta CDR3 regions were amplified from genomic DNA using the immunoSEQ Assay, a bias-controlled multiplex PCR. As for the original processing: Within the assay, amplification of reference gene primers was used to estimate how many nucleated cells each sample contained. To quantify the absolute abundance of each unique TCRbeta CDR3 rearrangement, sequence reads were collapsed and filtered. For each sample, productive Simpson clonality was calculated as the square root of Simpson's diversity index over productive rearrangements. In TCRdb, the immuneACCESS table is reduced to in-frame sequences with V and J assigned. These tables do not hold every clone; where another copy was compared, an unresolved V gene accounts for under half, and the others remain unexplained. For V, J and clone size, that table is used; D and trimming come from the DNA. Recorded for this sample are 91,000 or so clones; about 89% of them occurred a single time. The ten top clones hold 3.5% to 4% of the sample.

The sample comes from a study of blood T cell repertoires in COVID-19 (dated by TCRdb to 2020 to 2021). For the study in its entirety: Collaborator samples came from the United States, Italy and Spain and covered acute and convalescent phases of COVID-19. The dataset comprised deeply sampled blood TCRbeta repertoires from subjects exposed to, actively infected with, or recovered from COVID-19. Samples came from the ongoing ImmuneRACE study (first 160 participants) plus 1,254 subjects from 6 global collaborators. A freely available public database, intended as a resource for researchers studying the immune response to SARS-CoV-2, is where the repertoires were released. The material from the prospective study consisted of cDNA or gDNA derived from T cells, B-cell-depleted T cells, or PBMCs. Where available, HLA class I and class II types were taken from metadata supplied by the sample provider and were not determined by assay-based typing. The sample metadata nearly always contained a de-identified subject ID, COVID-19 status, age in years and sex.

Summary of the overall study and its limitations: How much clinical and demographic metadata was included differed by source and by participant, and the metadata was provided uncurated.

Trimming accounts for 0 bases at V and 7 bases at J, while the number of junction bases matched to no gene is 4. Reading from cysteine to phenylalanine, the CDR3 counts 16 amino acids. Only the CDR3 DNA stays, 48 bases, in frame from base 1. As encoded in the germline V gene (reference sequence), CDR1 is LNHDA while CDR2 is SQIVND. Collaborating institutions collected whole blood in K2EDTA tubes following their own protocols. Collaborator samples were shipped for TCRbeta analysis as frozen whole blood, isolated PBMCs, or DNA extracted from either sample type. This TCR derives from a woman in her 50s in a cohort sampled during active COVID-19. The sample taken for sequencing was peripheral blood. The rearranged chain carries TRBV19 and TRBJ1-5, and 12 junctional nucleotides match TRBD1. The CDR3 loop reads CASSIDGTGGGQPQHF. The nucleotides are TGTGCCAGTAGTATAGATGGGACAGGGGGCGGGCAGCCCCAGCATTTT.